This T cell receptor beta chain is from a study of CD8 T cells in Susac syndrome. RNA was extracted with the RNeasy kit, and a quantity of roughly 0.45 to 1 ug was reverse transcribed using random hexamers. TCRdb passed the immunoSEQ multiplex PCR reads through MiXCR, listing each CDR3 protein once. In the table there are roughly 150,000 distinct CDR3 sequences, around 94% of which are singletons. This CDR3 has 13 amino acids. Germline loops: CDR1 SQVTM, CDR2 ANQGSEA. On this clonotype itself: One junction end disagrees with the germline gene, perhaps due to a read error.

This receptor was taken from a human donor with multiple sclerosis. The chain combines TRBV29-1 with TRBJ1-1; D gene unclear. The sequenced sample was CD4+ T cells from PBMCs. In nucleotides, the CDR3 is TGCAGCGTAGGACTACAGTTAAACACTAAAGCTTTCTTT. It translates to CSVGLQLNTKAFF.